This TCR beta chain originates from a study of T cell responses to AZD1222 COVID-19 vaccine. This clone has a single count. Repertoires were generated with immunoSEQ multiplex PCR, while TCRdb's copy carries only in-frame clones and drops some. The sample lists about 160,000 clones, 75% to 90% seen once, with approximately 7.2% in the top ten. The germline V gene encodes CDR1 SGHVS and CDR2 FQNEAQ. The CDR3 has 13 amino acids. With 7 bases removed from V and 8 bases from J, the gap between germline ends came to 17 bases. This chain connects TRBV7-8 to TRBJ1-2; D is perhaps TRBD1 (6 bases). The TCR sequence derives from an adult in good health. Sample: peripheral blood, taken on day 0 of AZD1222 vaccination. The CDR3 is CASTRGYIQGYTF. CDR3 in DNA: TGTGCCAGCACGAGGGGGTACATTCAGGGCTACACCTTC.